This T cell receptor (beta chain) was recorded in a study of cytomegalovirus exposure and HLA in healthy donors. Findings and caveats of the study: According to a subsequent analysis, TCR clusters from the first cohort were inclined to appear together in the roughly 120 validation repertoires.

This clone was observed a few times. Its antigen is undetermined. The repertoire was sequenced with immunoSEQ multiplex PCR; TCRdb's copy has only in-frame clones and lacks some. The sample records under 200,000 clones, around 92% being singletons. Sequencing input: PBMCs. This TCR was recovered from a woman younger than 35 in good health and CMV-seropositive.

CDR3 DNA sequence: TGTGCCAGTAGAAGTGCCGGGACAGATAACACTGAAGCTTTCTTT. Its protein is CASRSAGTDNTEAFF. The chain has TRBV19 and TRBJ1-1, with 7 positions matching TRBD1. CDR1 LNHDA and CDR2 SQIVND come from the germline V gene (reference sequence). V lost 6 bases and J lost 2; bases outside the gene matches: 9. The CDR3 covers 15 residues.